This T cell receptor (beta chain) was observed in a study of cytomegalovirus exposure and HLA in healthy donors. General study points: Later findings reportedly placed an Asian-associated ancestry cluster below the roughly 700-donor mean for N-insertions.

The primer mix had 60 Vbeta and 13 Jbeta primers. The protocol was immunoSEQ multiplex PCR, while the TCRdb copy is restricted to in-frame clones and leaves out a portion. The data hold 100,000 or so clones, with 12% observed a single time. Points on this clone: The antigen is unknown.

The sequenced sample consisted of PBMCs. This TCR was sampled from a middle-aged man in good health and CMV-seropositive.

The DNA of the CDR3 is TGTGCCAGCAGCTTAGTCCGCGGGAGCTACGAGCAGTACTTC. Translation gives CASSLVRGSYEQYF. The chain carries TRBV7-8 and TRBJ2-7, with 7 nucleotides matching TRBD2. The CDR3 is 14 amino acids. J was trimmed by 3 bases and V by 1 base; bases with no gene match: 3. CDR1 and CDR2 from the germline V gene are SGHVS and FQNEAQ.